The T cell receptor beta chain described here comes from a study of blood T cell repertoires in COVID-19. Study overall: Sources were T cells, B-cell-depleted T cells, or PBMCs; the material itself was cDNA or gDNA.

Trimming left V 2 bases short and J 4 bases short, with 14 bases between. The germline gives CDR1 LGHNA, CDR2 YSLEER. The CDR3 extends over 15 amino acids. The method was immunoSEQ multiplex PCR; TCRdb's version includes in-frame clones alone and lacks a portion of them. The repertoire holds about 86,000 clones, with approximately 80% as singletons. Material for sequencing was peripheral blood. The chain carries TRBV4-3 and TRBJ1-2, with a tentative D call TRBD1 (5 bases). This TCR was sampled from a woman of 80 years or more with active or convalescent COVID-19. The CDR3: CASSQMTASGYGYTF. In DNA form, the CDR3 reads TGCGCCAGCAGCCAAATGACAGCGTCGGGCTATGGCTACACCTTC.